This TCR beta chain came from a study of post-analysis software for immune sequencing data. A few counts support this clonotype. Researchers reported that TCR beta cDNA libraries carried unique molecular identifiers. TCRdb reprocessed the PCR reads via MiXCR and lists one record per CDR3 protein. The sample lists around 770,000 distinct CDR3 sequences, around 46% seen once, with roughly 5% in the top ten. The clonotype was recovered from a girl aged 10 to 17 with multiple sclerosis. Sequenced sample: blood.

The CDR3 DNA reads as TGTGCCAGCAGTTTATCGTGGTACAATGAGCAGTTCTTC. Translating it yields CASSLSWYNEQFF. This chain joins TRBV27 and TRBJ2-1, with unresolved D. CDR3 length: 13 amino acids. Germline CDR1 MNHEY, CDR2 SMNVEV (reference sequence). Trimming stripped 0 bases from V and 4 bases from J, with 4 bases between.